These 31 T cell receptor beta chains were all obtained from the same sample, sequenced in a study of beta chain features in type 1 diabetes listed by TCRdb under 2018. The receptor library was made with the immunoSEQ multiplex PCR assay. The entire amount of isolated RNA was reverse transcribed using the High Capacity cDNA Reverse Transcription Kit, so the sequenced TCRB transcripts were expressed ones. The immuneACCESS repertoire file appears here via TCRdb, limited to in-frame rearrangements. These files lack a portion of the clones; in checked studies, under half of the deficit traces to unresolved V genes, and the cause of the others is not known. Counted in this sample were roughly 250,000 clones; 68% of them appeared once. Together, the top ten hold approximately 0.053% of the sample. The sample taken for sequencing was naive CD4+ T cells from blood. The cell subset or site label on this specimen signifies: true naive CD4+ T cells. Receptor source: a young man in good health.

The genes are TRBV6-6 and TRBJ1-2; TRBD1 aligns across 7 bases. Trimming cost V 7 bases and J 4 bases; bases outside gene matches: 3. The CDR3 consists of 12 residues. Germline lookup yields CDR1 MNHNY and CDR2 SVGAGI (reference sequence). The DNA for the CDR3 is TGTGCCAGCAACCCAGGGGGCTATGGCTACACCTTC. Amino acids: CASNPGGYGYTF.

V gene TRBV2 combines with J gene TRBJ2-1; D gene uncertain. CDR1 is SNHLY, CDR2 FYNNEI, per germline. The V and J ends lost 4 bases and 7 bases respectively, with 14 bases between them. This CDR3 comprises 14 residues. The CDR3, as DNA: TGTGCCAGCAGTGGTGGCCTCTTTGGGAATGAGCAGTTCTTC. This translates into CASSGGLFGNEQFF.

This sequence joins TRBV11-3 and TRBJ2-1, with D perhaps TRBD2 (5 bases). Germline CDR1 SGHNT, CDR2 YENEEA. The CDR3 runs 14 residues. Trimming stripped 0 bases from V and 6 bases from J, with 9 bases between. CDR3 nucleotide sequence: TGTGCCAGCAGCTTAGAGGGAGTTAGCAATGAGCAGTTCTTC. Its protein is CASSLEGVSNEQFF.

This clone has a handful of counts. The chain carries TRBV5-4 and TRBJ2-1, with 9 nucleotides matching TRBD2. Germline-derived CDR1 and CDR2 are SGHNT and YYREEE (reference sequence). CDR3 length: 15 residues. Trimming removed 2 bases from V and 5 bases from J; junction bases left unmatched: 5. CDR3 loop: CASSFSGRTDNEQFF. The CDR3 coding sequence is TGTGCCAGCAGCTTCAGCGGGAGGACCGACAATGAGCAGTTCTTC.

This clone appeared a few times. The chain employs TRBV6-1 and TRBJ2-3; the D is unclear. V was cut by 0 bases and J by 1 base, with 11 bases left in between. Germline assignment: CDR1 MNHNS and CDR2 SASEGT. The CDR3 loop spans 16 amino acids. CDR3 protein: CASSEAKVRRTDTQYF. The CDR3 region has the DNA TGTGCCAGCAGTGAAGCGAAGGTCAGGCGCACAGATACGCAGTATTTT.

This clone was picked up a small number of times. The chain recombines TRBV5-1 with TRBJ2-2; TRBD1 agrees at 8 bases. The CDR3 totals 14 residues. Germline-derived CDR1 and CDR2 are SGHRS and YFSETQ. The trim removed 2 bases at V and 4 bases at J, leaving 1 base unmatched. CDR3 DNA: TGCGCCAGCAGCTTCCAGGGGGCCACCGGGGAGCTGTTTTTT. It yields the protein CASSFQGATGELFF. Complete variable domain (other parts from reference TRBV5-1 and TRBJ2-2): KAGVTQTPRYLIKTRGQQVTLSCSPISGHRSVSWYQQTPGQGLQFLFEYFSETQRNKGNFPGRFSGRQFSNSRSEMNVSTLELGDSALYLCASSFQGATGELFFGEGSRLTVL.

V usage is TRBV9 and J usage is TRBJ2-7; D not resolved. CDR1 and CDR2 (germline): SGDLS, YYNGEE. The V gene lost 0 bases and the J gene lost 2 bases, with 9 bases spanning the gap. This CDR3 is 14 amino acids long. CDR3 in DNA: TGTGCCAGCAGCGTAGGGCAGTACACCTACGAGCAGTACTTC. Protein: CASSVGQYTYEQYF.

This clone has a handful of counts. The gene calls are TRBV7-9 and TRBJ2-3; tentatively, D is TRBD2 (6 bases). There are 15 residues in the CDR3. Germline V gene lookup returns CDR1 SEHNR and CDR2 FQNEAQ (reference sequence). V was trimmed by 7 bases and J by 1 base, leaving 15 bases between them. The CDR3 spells CASNSWVAGTDTQYF. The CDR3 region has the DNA TGTGCCAGCAACTCATGGGTAGCGGGCACAGATACGCAGTATTTT.

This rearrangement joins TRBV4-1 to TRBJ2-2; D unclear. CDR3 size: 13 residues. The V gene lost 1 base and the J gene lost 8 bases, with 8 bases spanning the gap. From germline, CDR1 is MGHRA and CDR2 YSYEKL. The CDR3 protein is CASSQGGYGELFF. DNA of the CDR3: TGCGCCAGCAGCCAAGGTGGTTATGGGGAGCTGTTTTTT.

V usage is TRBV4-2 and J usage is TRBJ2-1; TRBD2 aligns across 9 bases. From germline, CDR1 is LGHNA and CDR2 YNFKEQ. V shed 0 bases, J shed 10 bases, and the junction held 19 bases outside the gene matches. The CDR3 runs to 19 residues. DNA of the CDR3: TGTGCCAGCAGCCAAGATCCAGCGGGAGGCCCAATGGGAGGAAGGGAGCAGTTCTTC. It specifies CASSQDPAGGPMGGREQFF.

The CDR3 loop reads CRGGSTDTQYF. The CDR3 nucleotides read TGCAGGGGCGGGAGCACAGATACGCAGTATTTT. The chain employs TRBV29-1 and TRBJ2-3, with a possible D match to TRBD2 (5 bases). The CDR3 runs to 11 residues. Germline V gene sequence: CDR1 SQVTM, CDR2 ANQGSEA.

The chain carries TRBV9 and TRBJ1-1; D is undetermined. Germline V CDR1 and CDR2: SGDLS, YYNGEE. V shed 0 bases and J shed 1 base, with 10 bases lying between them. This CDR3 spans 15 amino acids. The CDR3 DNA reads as TGTGCCAGCAGCGTAGGTGTAACGTCGAACACTGAAGCTTTCTTT. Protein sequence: CASSVGVTSNTEAFF.

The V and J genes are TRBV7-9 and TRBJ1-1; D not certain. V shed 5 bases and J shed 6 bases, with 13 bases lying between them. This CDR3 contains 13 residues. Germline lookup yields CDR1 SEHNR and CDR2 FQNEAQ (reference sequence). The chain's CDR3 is CASSDGMRAEAFF. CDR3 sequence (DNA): TGTGCCAGCAGCGATGGGATGAGGGCTGAAGCTTTCTTT.

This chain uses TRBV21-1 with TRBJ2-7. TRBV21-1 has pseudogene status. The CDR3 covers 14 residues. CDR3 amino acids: CAFLTGRVTYEQYF. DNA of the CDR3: TGTGCCTTCCTAACCGGACGGGTCACCTACGAGCAGTACTTC.

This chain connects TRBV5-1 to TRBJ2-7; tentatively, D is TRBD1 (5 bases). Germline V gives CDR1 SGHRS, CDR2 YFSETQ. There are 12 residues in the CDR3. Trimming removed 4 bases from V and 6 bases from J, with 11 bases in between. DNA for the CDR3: TGCGCCAGCAGCGTCTCAGGGATCGAGCAGTACTTC. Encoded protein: CASSVSGIEQYF.

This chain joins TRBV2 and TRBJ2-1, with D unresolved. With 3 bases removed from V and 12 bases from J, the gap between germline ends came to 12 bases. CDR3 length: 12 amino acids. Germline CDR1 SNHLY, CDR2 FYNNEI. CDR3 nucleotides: TGTGCCAGCAGTGACAGGTTAGGGCGGCAGTTCTTC. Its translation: CASSDRLGRQFF.

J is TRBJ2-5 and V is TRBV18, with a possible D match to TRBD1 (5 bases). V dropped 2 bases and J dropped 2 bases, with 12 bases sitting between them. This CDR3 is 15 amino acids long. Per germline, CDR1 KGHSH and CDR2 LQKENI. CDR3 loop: CASSPFMQGQETQYF. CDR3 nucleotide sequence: TGTGCCAGCTCACCATTCATGCAGGGTCAAGAGACCCAGTACTTC.

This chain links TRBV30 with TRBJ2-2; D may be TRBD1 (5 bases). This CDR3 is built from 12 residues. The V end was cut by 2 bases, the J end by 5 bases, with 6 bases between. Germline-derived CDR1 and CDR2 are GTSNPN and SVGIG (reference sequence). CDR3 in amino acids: CAWSQGTGELFF. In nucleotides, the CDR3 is TGTGCCTGGAGTCAGGGAACCGGGGAGCTGTTTTTT.

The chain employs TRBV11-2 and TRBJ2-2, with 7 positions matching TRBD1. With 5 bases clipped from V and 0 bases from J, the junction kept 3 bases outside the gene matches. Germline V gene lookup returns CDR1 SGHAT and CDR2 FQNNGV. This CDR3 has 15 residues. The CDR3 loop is CASSLGQANTGELFF. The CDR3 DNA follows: TGTGCCAGCAGCCTCGGACAGGCGAACACCGGGGAGCTGTTTTTT.

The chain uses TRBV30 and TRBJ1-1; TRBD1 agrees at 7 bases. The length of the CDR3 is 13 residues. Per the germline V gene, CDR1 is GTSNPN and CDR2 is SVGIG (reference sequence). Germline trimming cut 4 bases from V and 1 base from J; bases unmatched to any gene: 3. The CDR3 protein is CAWKGGQNTEAFF. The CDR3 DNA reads TGTGCCTGGAAAGGGGGCCAGAACACTGAAGCTTTCTTT.

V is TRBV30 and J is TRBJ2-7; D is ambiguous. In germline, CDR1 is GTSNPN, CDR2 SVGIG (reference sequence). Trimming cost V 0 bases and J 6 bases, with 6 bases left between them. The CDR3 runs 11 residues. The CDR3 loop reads CAWSVWGEQYF. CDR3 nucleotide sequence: TGTGCCTGGAGTGTATGGGGCGAGCAGTACTTC. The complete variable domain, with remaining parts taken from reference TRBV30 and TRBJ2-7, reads SQTIHQWPATLVQPVGSPLSLECTVEGTSNPNLYWYRQAAGRGLQLLFYSVGIGQISSEVPQNLSASRPQDRQFILSSKKLLLSDSGFYLCAWSVWGEQYFGPGTRLTVT.

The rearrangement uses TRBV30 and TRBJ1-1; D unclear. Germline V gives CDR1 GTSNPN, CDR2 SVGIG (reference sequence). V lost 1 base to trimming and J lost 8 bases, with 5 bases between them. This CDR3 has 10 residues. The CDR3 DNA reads TGTGCCTGGAGTGGGGTAGAAGCTTTCTTT. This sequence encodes CAWSGVEAFF. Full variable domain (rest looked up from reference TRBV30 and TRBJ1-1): SQTIHQWPATLVQPVGSPLSLECTVEGTSNPNLYWYRQAAGRGLQLLFYSVGIGQISSEVPQNLSASRPQDRQFILSSKKLLLSDSGFYLCAWSGVEAFFGQGTRLTVV.

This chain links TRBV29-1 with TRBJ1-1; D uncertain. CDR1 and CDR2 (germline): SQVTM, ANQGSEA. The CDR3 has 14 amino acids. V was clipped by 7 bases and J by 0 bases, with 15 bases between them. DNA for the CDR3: TGCAGCGCCGGCTCTGGCTCCATGAACACTGAAGCTTTCTTT. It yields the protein CSAGSGSMNTEAFF.

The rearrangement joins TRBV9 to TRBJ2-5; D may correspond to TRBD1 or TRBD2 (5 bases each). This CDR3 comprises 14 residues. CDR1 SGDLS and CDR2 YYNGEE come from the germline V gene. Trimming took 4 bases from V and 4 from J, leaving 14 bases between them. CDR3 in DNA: TGTGCCAGCAGCACGCGAGGGACGACAGAGACCCAGTACTTC. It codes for CASSTRGTTETQYF.

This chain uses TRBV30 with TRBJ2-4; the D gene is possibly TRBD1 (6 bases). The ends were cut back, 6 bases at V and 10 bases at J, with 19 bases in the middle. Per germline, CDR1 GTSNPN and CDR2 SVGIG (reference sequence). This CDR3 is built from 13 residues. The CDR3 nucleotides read TGTGCCTGTACCTACGGGACACCTAGAATTCAGTACTTC. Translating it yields CACTYGTPRIQYF.

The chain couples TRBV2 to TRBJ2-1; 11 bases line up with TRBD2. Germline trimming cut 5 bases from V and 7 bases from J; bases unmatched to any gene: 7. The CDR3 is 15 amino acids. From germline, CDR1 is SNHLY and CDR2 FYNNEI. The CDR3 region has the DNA TGTGCCAGCAGTCCCACTAGCGGGAGTGGAAATGAGCAGTTCTTC. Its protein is CASSPTSGSGNEQFF.

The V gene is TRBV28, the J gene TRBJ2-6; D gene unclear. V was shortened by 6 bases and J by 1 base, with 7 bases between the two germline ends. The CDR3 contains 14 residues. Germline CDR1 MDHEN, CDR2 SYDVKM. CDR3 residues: CASSPWSGANVLTF. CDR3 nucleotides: TGTGCCAGCAGCCCATGGTCTGGGGCCAACGTCCTGACTTTC.

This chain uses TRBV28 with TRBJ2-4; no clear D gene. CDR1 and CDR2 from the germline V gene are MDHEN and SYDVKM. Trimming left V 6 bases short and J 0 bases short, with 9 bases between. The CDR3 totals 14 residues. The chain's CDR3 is CASRPVLAKNIQYF. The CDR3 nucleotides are TGTGCCAGCAGACCAGTTCTAGCCAAAAACATTCAGTACTTC. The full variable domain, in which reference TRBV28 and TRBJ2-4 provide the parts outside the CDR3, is DVKVTQSSRYLVKRTGEKVFLECVQDMDHENMFWYRQDPGLGLRLIYFSYDVKMKEKGDIPEGYSVSREKKERFSLILESASTNQTSMYLCASRPVLAKNIQYFGAGTRLSVL.

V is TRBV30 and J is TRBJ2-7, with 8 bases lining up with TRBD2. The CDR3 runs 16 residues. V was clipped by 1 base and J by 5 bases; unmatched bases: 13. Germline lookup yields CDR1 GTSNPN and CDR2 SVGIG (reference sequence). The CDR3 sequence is CAWSASGLAISNEQYF. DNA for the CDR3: TGTGCCTGGAGTGCCTCAGGACTAGCAATATCTAACGAGCAGTACTTC.

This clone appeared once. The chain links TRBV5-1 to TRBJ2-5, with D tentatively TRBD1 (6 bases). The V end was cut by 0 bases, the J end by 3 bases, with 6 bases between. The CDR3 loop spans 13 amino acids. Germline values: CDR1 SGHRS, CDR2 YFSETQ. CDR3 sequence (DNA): TGCGCCAGCAGCTTGGGGACAGAAGAGACCCAGTACTTC. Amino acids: CASSLGTEETQYF.

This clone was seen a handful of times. CDR3 bases: TGTGCCAGCAGTTGGGTTAGCGGGAGTACGTCAAATGAGCAGTTCTTC. Protein product: CASSWVSGSTSNEQFF. This chain links TRBV6-6 with TRBJ2-1, with TRBD2 matching 9 bases. V trimming: 4 bases; J trimming: 7 bases; junction bases outside the gene matches: 11. Germline V CDR1 and CDR2: MNHNY, SVGAGI (reference sequence). CDR3 length: 16 amino acids.